One and the same sample provided the 21 T cell receptor beta chains below, sequenced in a study of beta chain features in type 1 diabetes. Points from the study as a whole: Moderate but significant shortening of TCRB CDR3s was recorded in all four CD4+ subsets from Type 1 diabetes patients.

Their specific antigens are unknown. Investigators reverse transcribed all isolated RNA, so they sequenced expressed TCRB transcripts. Assay: immunoSEQ multiplex PCR; the TCRdb copy retains only in-frame clones and omits some. The sample holds hundreds of thousands of clones, approximately 11% seen once. Sequencing used naive CD4+ T cells from blood. Receptors originate from a man younger than 40 with type 1 diabetes.

This sequence joins TRBV7-9 and TRBJ1-4, with D tentatively TRBD1 (5 bases). Trimming removed 1 base from V and 4 bases from J, with 13 bases in between. CDR1 is SEHNR and CDR2 is FQNEAQ in the germline V gene (reference sequence). This CDR3 comprises 16 residues. This chain's CDR3 is CASSLEGAGGNEKLFF. CDR3 nucleotides: TGTGCCAGCAGCTTAGAAGGGGCAGGCGGTAATGAAAAACTGTTTTTT.

This chain connects TRBV7-2 to TRBJ2-7; TRBD1 aligns across 8 bases. Germline V gives CDR1 SGHTA, CDR2 FQGNSA. This CDR3 comprises 15 residues. V was pared by 3 bases and J by 2 bases, with 6 bases of the junction left unmatched. In DNA form, the CDR3 reads TGTGCCAGCAGCTTCGGACAGGGTGCGGCCTACGAGCAGTACTTC. This encodes CASSFGQGAAYEQYF.

Note on this clone: This sample also contains other DNA sequences that code for the same CDR3. This chain uses TRBV7-9 with TRBJ1-4; the match to TRBD1 covers 8 bases. The CDR3 runs 14 residues. V lost 3 bases to trimming and J lost 8 bases; unmatched junction nucleotides: 5. CDR1 is SEHNR, CDR2 FQNEAQ, per germline (reference sequence). The CDR3 sequence is CASSLGTGGEKLFF. The CDR3 bases are TGTGCCAGCAGCTTGGGGACAGGTGGGGAAAAACTGTTTTTT.

This clone was seen a handful of times. J is TRBJ2-7 and V is TRBV4-3; 11 bases agree with TRBD1. The CDR3 sequence is 17 residues long. Germline values: CDR1 LGHNA, CDR2 YSLEER. V dropped 5 bases and J dropped 2; count of bases not matched to a gene: 11. DNA of the CDR3: TGCGCCAGCAGCGAGAGAACACCGGGACAGGGGGCCTACGAGCAGTACTTC. This encodes CASSERTPGQGAYEQYF.

The chain combines TRBV5-1 with TRBJ2-6; tentative D call: TRBD1 (6 bases). Trimming took 1 base from V and 0 from J, leaving 11 bases between them. There are 17 residues in the CDR3. Germline V gives CDR1 SGHRS, CDR2 YFSETQ. This CDR3 reads CASSLYTGNSGANVLTF. The CDR3 coding sequence is TGCGCCAGCAGCTTGTATACAGGGAACTCTGGGGCCAACGTCCTGACTTTC.

In its sample, this clone was seen a few times. V and J are TRBV18 and TRBJ1-1; a possible D gene is TRBD1 (6 bases). CDR1 and CDR2 from the germline V gene are KGHSH and LQKENI. Trimming pared 6 bases from V and 1 base from J, leaving 9 bases between. The CDR3 loop spans 13 amino acids. CDR3 region: CASSGQTNTEAFF. CDR3 bases: TGTGCCAGCTCTGGACAGACGAACACTGAAGCTTTCTTT.

The chain has TRBV4-1 and TRBJ2-3, with 11 bases lining up with TRBD2. The CDR3 is 17 amino acids. Germline V gives CDR1 MGHRA, CDR2 YSYEKL. The J segment lost 5 bases and the V segment lost 0 bases, leaving 7 bases of the junction unmatched. CDR3 residues: CASSQDLAGGKGDTQYF. The CDR3 DNA sequence: TGCGCCAGCAGCCAAGATTTAGCGGGGGGGAAGGGAGATACGCAGTATTTT.

A few counts support this clone. The V call is TRBV30, the J call TRBJ1-1; 7 bases line up with TRBD1. CDR3 size: 14 residues. Germline V gene data show CDR1 as GTSNPN and CDR2 as SVGIG (reference sequence). The J segment lost 6 bases and the V segment lost 2 bases, leaving 9 bases of the junction unmatched. CDR3 sequence (DNA): TGTGCCTGGAGTTCCCAGGGGGTCTTGGCTGAAGCTTTCTTT. Protein product: CAWSSQGVLAEAFF.

This clone was counted a few times. The rearrangement joins TRBV5-1 to TRBJ2-7; 8 nucleotides match TRBD1. CDR1 and CDR2 from the germline V gene are SGHRS and YFSETQ. The CDR3 covers 13 residues. J gave up 3 bases and V 4 bases, and 3 bases lay outside the gene matches. Written as DNA, the CDR3 is TGCGCCAGCAGCACCGGGACAGGCTACGAGCAGTACTTC. Amino acids: CASSTGTGYEQYF.

This clone was seen more than once but under ten times. The gene calls are TRBV19 and TRBJ2-7; possible D gene TRBD1, 6 bases. CDR3 length: 13 residues. With 8 bases removed from V and 0 bases from J, the gap between germline ends came to 11 bases. Looked up from germline, CDR1 is LNHDA and CDR2 is SQIVND (reference sequence). CDR3 DNA: TGTGCCAGTTCGACAGGTCCCTCCTACGAGCAGTACTTC. It specifies CASSTGPSYEQYF.

This clone was detected only a few times. This chain uses TRBV2 with TRBJ2-4, with 9 bases fitting TRBD1. The CDR3 has 12 residues. The junction had 4 bases not matched to a gene; V was cut back by 7 bases and J by 9 bases. The germline gives CDR1 SNHLY, CDR2 FYNNEI. Written as DNA, the CDR3 is TGTGCCAGCAATCCGACAGGGGGCATTCAGTACTTC. This codes for CASNPTGGIQYF.

This rearrangement joins TRBV18 to TRBJ2-3; weak D call: TRBD2 (6 bases). Between the trimmed V and J ends, which lost 0 bases and 1 base, there was a span of 11 bases. Germline values: CDR1 KGHSH, CDR2 LQKENI. This CDR3 region has 16 residues. The CDR3 region is CASSPPASGGTDTQYF. The DNA of the CDR3 is TGTGCCAGCTCACCACCAGCGTCGGGGGGCACAGATACGCAGTATTTT.

V gene TRBV6-6 combines with J gene TRBJ1-2, with D uncertain. The CDR3 totals 15 residues. Germline-derived CDR1 and CDR2 are MNHNY and SVGAGI (reference sequence). V was trimmed by 5 bases and J by 2 bases, leaving 15 bases between them. The CDR3 DNA follows: TGTGCCAGCAGTCCGGACGGGATAGGGAACTATGGCTACACCTTC. This translates into CASSPDGIGNYGYTF.

This chain links TRBV4-3 with TRBJ1-1; 9 bases fit TRBD1. V shed 4 bases and J 6 bases; nucleotides not matched to a gene: 6. The CDR3 totals 14 residues. Germline lookup yields CDR1 LGHNA and CDR2 YSLEER. The CDR3 here is CASSRGTGSPEAFF. The DNA for the CDR3 is TGCGCCAGCAGCCGAGGGACAGGGTCCCCTGAAGCTTTCTTT.

V and J are TRBV9 and TRBJ2-7, with D possibly matching TRBD2 (6 bases). The CDR3 is 14 residues long. The germline CDR1 and CDR2 sequences are SGDLS and YYNGEE. The ends were cut back, 0 bases at V and 7 bases at J, with 14 bases in the middle. The CDR3 coding sequence is TGTGCCAGCAGCGTAGAGGCTAGCGCGGGTGAGCAGTACTTC. Translated, it gives CASSVEASAGEQYF.

The V gene is TRBV30, the J gene TRBJ2-7, with TRBD1 matching over 8 bases. The CDR3 has 12 amino acids. The V gene end was trimmed by 5 bases and the J gene end by 6 bases; junction bases not matched to a gene: 6. Germline CDR1 GTSNPN, CDR2 SVGIG (reference sequence). CDR3 in amino acids: CAWDRGVVEQYF. CDR3 DNA: TGTGCCTGGGACAGGGGAGTTGTCGAGCAGTACTTC. Combining the CDR3 with reference TRBV30 and TRBJ2-7 gives the whole variable domain SQTIHQWPATLVQPVGSPLSLECTVEGTSNPNLYWYRQAAGRGLQLLFYSVGIGQISSEVPQNLSASRPQDRQFILSSKKLLLSDSGFYLCAWDRGVVEQYFGPGTRLTVT.

J is TRBJ1-1 and V is TRBV4-1; TRBD1 might be the D (5 bases). Germline V gene sequence: CDR1 MGHRA, CDR2 YSYEKL. This CDR3 has 15 residues. V was clipped by 2 bases and J by 1 base, with 11 bases between them. CDR3 sequence reads: CASSQIGQRNTEAFF. The DNA of the CDR3 is TGCGCCAGCAGCCAAATTGGACAACGGAACACTGAAGCTTTCTTT.

CDR3 nucleotide sequence: TGTGCCAGCACCCGACAGGCCCAGGCTTCACCCCTCCACTTT. The encoded protein is CASTRQAQASPLHF. J is TRBJ1-6 and V is TRBV6-5; tentatively, D is TRBD1 (6 bases). V was clipped by 7 bases and J by 9 bases, with 16 bases between them. Per the germline V gene, CDR1 is MNHEY and CDR2 is SVGAGI. CDR3 length equals 14 residues.

The J gene is TRBJ1-1, the V gene TRBV6-4; D remains ambiguous. Trimming left V 2 bases short and J 1 base short, with 11 bases between. The CDR3 consists of 15 residues. The germline V gene encodes CDR1 MRHNA and CDR2 SNTAGT. The CDR3 reads CASSDEAGGNTEAFF. The DNA of the CDR3 is TGTGCCAGCAGTGACGAGGCGGGAGGGAACACTGAAGCTTTCTTT.

The V gene is TRBV29-1, the J gene TRBJ2-5, with 7 bases identical to TRBD2. Near its end, the DNA agrees better with TRBJ2-7, so the J call may be wrong. This CDR3 has 12 amino acids. The germline V gene encodes CDR1 SQVTM and CDR2 ANQGSEA. The CDR3 loop is CSVAGGGYEQYF. The CDR3 DNA is TGCAGCGTTGCGGGGGGAGGGTACGAGCAGTACTTC.

This chain uses TRBV29-1 with TRBJ2-7; 9 positions match TRBD1. The J segment lost 6 bases and the V segment lost 6 bases, leaving 9 bases of the junction unmatched. Germline CDR1 reads SQVTM; CDR2 reads ANQGSEA. This CDR3 is built from 13 residues. The CDR3 protein is CSVAQGTGTEQYF. CDR3 sequence (DNA): TGCAGCGTCGCCCAGGGGACAGGGACCGAGCAGTACTTC.